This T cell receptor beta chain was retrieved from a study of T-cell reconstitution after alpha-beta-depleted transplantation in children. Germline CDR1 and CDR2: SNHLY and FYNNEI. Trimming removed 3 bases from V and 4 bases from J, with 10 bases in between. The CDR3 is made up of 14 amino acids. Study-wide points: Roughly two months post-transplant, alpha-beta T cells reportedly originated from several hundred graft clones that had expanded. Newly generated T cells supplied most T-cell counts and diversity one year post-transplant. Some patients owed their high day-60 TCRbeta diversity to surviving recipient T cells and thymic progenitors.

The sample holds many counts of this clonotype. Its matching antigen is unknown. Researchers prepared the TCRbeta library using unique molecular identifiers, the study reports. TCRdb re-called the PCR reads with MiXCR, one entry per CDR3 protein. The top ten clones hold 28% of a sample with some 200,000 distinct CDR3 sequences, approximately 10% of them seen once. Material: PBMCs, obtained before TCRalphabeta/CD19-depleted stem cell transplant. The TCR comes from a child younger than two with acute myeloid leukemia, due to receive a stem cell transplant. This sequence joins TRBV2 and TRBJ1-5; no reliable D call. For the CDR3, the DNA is TGTGCCAGCAGTGAGATCCTTCCGAATCAGCCCCAGCATTTT. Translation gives CASSEILPNQPQHF.